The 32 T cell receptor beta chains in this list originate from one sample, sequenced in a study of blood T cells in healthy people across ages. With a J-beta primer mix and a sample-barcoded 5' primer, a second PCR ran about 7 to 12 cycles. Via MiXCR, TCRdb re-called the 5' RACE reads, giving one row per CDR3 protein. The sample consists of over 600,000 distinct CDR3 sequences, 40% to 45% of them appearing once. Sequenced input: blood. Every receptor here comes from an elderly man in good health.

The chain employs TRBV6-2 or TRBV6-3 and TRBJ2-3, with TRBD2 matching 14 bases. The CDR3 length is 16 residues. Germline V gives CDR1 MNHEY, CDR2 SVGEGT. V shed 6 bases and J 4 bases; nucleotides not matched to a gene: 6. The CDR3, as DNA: TGTGCCAGCAGCACCGGACTAGCGGGAGGAGCAGATACGCAGTATTTT. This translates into CASSTGLAGGADTQYF.

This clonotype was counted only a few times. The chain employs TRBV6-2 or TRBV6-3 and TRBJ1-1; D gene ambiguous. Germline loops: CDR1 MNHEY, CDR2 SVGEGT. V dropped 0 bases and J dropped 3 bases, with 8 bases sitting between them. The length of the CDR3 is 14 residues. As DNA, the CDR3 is TGTGCCAGCAGTTACTCGACGAGCTACACTGAAGCTTTCTTT. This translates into CASSYSTSYTEAFF.

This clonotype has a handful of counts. This CDR3 reads CASSLVGTQFYEQYF. CDR3 in DNA: TGTGCCAGCAGTTTAGTCGGGACTCAATTCTACGAGCAGTACTTC. This chain links TRBV28 with TRBJ2-7; a possible D gene is TRBD2 (6 bases). The CDR3 covers 15 residues. The V and J ends lost 2 bases and 3 bases respectively, with 14 bases between them. Germline V gives CDR1 MDHEN, CDR2 SYDVKM. Looking up the rest from reference TRBV28 and TRBJ2-7 gives the full variable domain: DVKVTQSSRYLVKRTGEKVFLECVQDMDHENMFWYRQDPGLGLRLIYFSYDVKMKEKGDIPEGYSVSREKKERFSLILESASTNQTSMYLCASSLVGTQFYEQYFGPGTRLTVT.

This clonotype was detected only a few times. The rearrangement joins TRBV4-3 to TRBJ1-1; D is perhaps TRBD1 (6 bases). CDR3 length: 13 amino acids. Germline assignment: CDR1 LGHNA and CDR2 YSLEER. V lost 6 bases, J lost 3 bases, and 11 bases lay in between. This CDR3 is CASSNRAYTEAFF. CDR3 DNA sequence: TGCGCCAGCAGTAACAGGGCGTACACTGAAGCTTTCTTT.

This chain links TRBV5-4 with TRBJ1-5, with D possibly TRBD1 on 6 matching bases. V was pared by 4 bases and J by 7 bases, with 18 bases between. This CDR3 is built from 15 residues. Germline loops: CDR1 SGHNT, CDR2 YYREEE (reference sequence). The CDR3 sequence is CASSVGGAFGQPQHF. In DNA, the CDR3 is TGTGCCAGCAGCGTAGGGGGGGCATTTGGGCAGCCCCAGCATTTT.

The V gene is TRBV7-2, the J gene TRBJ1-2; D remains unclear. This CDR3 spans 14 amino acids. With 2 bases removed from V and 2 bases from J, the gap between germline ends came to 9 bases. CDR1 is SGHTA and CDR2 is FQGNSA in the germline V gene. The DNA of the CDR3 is TGTGCCAGCAGCTTAAGTCAACGGAACTATGGCTACACCTTC. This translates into CASSLSQRNYGYTF. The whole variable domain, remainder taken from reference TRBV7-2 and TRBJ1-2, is GAGVSQSPSNKVTEKGKDVELRCDPISGHTALYWYRQSLGQGLEFLIYFQGNSAPDKSGLPSDRFSAERTGGSVSTLTIQRTQQEDSAVYLCASSLSQRNYGYTFGSGTRLTVV.

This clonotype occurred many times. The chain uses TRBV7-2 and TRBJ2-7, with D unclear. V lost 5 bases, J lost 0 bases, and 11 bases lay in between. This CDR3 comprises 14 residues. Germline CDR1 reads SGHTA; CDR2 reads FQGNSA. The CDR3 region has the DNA TGTGCCAGCAGCACCCGAGCATCCTCCTACGAGCAGTACTTC. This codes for CASSTRASSYEQYF.

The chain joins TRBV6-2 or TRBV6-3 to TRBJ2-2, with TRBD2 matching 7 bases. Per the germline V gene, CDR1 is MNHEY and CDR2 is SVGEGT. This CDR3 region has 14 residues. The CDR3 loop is CASRWGGNTGELFF. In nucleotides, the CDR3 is TGTGCAAGTCGCTGGGGGGGGAACACCGGGGAGCTGTTTTTT.

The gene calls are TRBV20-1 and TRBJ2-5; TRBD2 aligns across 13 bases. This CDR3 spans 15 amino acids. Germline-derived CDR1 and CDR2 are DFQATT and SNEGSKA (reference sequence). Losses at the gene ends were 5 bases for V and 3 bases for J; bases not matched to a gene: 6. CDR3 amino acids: CSAEGLAGWKETQYF. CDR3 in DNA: TGCAGTGCTGAGGGACTAGCGGGATGGAAAGAGACCCAGTACTTC.

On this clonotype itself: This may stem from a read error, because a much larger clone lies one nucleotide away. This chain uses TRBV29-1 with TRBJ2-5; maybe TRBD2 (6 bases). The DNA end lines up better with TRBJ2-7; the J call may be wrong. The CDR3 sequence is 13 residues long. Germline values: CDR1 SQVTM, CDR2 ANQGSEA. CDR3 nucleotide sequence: TGCAGCGTTACGACTAACGGGAGATACGAGCAGTACTTC. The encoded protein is CSVTTNGRYEQYF.

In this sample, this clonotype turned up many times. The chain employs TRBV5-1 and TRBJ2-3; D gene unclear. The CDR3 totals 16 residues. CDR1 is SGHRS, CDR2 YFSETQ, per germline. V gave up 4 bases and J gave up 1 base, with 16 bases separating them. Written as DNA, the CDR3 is TGCGCCAGCAGCCCTCGGGCTAAAAGGGGCACAGATACGCAGTATTTT. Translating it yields CASSPRAKRGTDTQYF.

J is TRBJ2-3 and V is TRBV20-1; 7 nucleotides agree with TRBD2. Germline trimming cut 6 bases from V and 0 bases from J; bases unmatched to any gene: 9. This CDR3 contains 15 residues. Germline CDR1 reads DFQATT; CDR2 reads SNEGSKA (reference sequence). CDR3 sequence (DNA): TGCAGTGCCGCCGCCCCCGGGGGGAGCACAGATACGCAGTATTTT. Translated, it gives CSAAAPGGSTDTQYF.

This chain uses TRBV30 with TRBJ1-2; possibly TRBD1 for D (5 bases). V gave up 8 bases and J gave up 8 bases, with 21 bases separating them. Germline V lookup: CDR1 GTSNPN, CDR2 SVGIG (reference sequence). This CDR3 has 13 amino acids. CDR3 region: CAASLGPSSGYTF. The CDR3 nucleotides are TGTGCCGCATCCTTGGGACCTTCTTCCGGCTACACCTTC.

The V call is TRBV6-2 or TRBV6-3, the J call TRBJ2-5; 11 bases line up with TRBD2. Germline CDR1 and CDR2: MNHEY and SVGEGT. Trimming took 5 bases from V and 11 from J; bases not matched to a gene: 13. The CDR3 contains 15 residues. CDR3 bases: TGTGCCAGCAGTAAACTAGCGGGAGACTACAATGAGCAGTACTTC. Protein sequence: CASSKLAGDYNEQYF.

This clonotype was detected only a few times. This chain's CDR3 is CASRRDNSFITDTQYF. In nucleotides, the CDR3 is TGTGCCAGCAGACGGGACAACTCGTTTATCACAGATACGCAGTATTTT. The chain links TRBV6-5 to TRBJ2-3; a weak D match, TRBD1 (6 bases). The germline gives CDR1 MNHEY, CDR2 SVGAGI. Trimming cost V 6 bases and J 2 bases, with 18 bases left between them. The length of the CDR3 is 16 residues.

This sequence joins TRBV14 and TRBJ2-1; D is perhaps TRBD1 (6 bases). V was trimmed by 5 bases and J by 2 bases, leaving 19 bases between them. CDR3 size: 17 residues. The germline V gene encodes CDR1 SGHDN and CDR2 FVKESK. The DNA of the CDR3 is TGTGCCAGCAGCTCAAGGTACAGGGCATTTCCCTACAATGAGCAGTTCTTC. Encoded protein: CASSSRYRAFPYNEQFF.

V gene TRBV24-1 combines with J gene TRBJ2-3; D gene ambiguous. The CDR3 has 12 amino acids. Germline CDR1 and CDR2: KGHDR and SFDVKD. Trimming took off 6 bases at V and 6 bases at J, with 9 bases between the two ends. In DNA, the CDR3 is TGTGCCACCAGTAAAATGGGGGATACGCAGTATTTT. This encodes CATSKMGDTQYF.

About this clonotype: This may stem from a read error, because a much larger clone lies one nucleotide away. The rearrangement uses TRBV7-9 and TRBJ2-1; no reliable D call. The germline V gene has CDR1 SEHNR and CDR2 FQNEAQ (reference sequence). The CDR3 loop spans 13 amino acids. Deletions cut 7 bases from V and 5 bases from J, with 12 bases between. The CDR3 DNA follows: TGTGCCAGCACAGCTGCCCTCAACAATGAGCAGTTCTTC. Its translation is CASTAALNNEQFF.

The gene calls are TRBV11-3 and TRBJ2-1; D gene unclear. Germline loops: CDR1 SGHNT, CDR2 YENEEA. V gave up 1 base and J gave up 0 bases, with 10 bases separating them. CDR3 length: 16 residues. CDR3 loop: CASSLGGRSSYNEQFF. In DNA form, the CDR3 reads TGTGCCAGCAGCTTAGGCGGTCGAAGCTCCTACAATGAGCAGTTCTTC.

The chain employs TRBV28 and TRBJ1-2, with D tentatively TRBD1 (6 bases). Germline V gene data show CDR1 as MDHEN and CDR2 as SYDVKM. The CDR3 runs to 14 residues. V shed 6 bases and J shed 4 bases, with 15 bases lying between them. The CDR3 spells CASSLGQLGYGYTF. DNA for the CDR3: TGTGCCAGCAGCCTTGGACAGCTAGGCTATGGCTACACCTTC.

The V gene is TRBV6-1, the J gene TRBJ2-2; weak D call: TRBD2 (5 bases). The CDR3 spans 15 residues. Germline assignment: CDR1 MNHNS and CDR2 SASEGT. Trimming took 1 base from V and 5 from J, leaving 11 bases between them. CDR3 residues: CASSEEEGGTGELFF. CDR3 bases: TGTGCCAGCAGTGAAGAGGAAGGAGGTACCGGGGAGCTGTTTTTT.

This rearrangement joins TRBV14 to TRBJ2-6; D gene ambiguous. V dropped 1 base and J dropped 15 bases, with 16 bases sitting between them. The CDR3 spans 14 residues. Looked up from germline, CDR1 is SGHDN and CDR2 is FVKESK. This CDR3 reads CASSQAPGPLDLTF. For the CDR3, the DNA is TGTGCCAGCAGCCAAGCGCCGGGTCCCCTCGACCTGACTTTC.

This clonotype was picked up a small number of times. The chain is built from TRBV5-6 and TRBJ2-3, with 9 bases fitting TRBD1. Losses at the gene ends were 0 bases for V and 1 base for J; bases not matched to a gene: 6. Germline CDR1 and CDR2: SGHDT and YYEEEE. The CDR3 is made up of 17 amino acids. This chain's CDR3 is CASSLDVGTGRTDTQYF. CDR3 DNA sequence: TGTGCCAGCAGCTTGGATGTCGGGACAGGGCGCACAGATACGCAGTATTTT.

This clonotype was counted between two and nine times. The CDR3 DNA reads as TGCAGTGCTTCTAGCGGGAGGGCCCAGGAGACCCAGTACTTC. Its protein is CSASSGRAQETQYF. This chain connects TRBV20-1 to TRBJ2-5; TRBD2 matches 12 bases. The CDR3 runs 14 residues. Germline V gives CDR1 DFQATT, CDR2 SNEGSKA (reference sequence). Trimming at V came to 5 bases and at J to 5 bases, leaving 6 bases not matched to a gene.

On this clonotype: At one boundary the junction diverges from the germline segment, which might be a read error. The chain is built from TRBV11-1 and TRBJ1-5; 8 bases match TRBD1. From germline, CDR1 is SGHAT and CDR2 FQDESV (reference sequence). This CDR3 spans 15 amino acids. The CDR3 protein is CASSLQGEGNLPQHF. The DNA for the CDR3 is TGTGCCAGCAGCCTACAGGGGGAGGGCAATCTGCCCCAGCATTTT.

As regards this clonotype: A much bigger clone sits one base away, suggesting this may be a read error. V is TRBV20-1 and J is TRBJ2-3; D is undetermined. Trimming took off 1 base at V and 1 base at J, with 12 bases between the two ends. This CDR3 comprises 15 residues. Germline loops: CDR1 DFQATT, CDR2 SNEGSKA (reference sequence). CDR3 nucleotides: TGCAGTGCTAGAGGCAACGACCGCGGCACAGATACGCAGTATTTT. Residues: CSARGNDRGTDTQYF.

The CDR3 loop reads CASSQDNRLVKNIQYF. The CDR3 coding sequence is TGTGCCAGCAGCCAAGATAATCGGCTAGTCAAAAACATTCAGTACTTC. This chain connects TRBV3-1 to TRBJ2-4; D remains ambiguous. This CDR3 has 16 residues. V lost 0 bases to trimming and J lost 3 bases, with 12 bases between them. Germline V gene data show CDR1 as LGHDT and CDR2 as YNNKEL (reference sequence).

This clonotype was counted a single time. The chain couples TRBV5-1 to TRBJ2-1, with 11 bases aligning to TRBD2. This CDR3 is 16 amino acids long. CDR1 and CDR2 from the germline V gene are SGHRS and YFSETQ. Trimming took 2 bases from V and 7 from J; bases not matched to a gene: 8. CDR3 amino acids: CASSLGSGGAINEQFF. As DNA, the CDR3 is TGCGCCAGCAGCTTAGGTAGCGGGGGGGCCATAAATGAGCAGTTCTTC.

In nucleotides, the CDR3 is TGTGCCAGCAGTCCTACGTCAGGCGTCACTGAAGCTTTCTTT. Translating gives CASSPTSGVTEAFF. The chain joins TRBV6-6 to TRBJ1-1; D is uncertain. Per germline, CDR1 MNHNY and CDR2 SVGAGI (reference sequence). This CDR3 has 14 residues. Trimming took off 5 bases at V and 4 bases at J, with 14 bases between the two ends.

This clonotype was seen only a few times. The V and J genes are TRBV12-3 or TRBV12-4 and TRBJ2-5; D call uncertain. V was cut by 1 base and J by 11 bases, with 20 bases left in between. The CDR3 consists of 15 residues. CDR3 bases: TGTGCCAGCAGTTTAGTGGCCCAAAAATACAATGAGCAGTACTTC. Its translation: CASSLVAQKYNEQYF.

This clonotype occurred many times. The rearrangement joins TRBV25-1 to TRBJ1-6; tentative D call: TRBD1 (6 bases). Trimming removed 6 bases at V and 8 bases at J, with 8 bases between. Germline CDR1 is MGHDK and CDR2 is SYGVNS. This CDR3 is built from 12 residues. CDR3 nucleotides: TGTGCCAGCAGGGACAGCTATTCACCCCTCCACTTT. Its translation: CASRDSYSPLHF.

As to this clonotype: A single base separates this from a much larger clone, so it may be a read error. In nucleotides, the CDR3 is TGTGCCAGCGAGACAGGCCCAGAGACCCAGTACTTC. It is translated as CASETGPETQYF. The chain couples TRBV2 to TRBJ2-5, with D possibly being TRBD1 (6 bases). Germline-derived CDR1 and CDR2 are SNHLY and FYNNEI. This CDR3 has 12 amino acids. V lost 8 bases and J 4 bases, leaving 11 bases between the germline ends. The full variable domain, its missing parts supplied by reference TRBV2 and TRBJ2-5, is EPEVTQTPSHQVTQMGQEVILRCVPISNHLYFYWYRQILGQKVEFLVSFYNNEISEKSEIFDDQFSVERPDGSNFTLKIRSTKLEDSAMYFCASETGPETQYFGPGTRLLVL.